This is a list of T cell receptor beta chains from one sample in a study of blood T cell repertoires in COVID-19. The data were produced by immunoSEQ multiplex PCR, yet TCRdb's version contains in-frame clones alone and is incomplete. The top ten hold over 5.5% of the sample, which has fewer than 80,000 clones, around 90% seen once. The sample taken for sequencing was peripheral blood. The receptors shown here come from a human donor in a cohort sampled during active COVID-19. CDR3s leave out the opening cysteine and the closing phenylalanine or tryptophan. Fields, in order: J gene, V gene, CDR3 protein.

TRBJ1-1 | TRBV28 | ASSPPGVGVEAF
TRBJ2-5 | TRBV11-2 | ASTPSLRGWVRQETQY
TRBJ1-2 | TRBV7-9 | ASSLGQFYGYT
TRBJ2-7 | TRBV7-2 | ASSLSGTSGSHYEQY
TRBJ2-1 | TRBV5-1 | ASAPSGDRYNEQF
TRBJ2-6 | TRBV3-1/TRBV3-2 | ASSQAGYLSGANVLT
TRBJ2-5 | TRBV3-1/TRBV3-2 | ASSHSPGQGQETQY
TRBJ2-7 | TRBV2 | ASRTWDRGYEQY
TRBJ2-2 | TRBV9 | ASSVQGDTGELF
TRBJ2-3 | TRBV30 | AWSNRGLGFRDTQY
TRBJ2-3 | TRBV12-3/TRBV12-4 | ATSKPTDTQY
TRBJ1-4 | TRBV19 | ASRTGERTNEKLF
TRBJ2-7 | TRBV4-2 | ASSQVRGGVYEQY
TRBJ1-1 | TRBV18 | ASSPNTHTEAF
TRBJ2-1 | TRBV7-3 | ASSFGGLELNEQF
TRBJ1-2 | TRBV28 | ASSVGQGAGGYT
TRBJ2-1 | TRBV5-4 | ASSHRKLSGAYNEQF
TRBJ1-2 | TRBV7-9 | ASSLSTGVGDYGYT
TRBJ1-1 | TRBV30 | AWVQGTEAF
TRBJ2-1 | TRBV11-3 | ASSQSGRPNNEQF
TRBJ2-3 | TRBV6-1 | ASSEAQGQGTDTQY
TRBJ2-1 | TRBV3-1/TRBV3-2 | ASSATGVSYNEQF
TRBJ1-4 | TRBV29-1 | SVVQRDRGEKLF
TRBJ1-4 | TRBV2 | ASNFMGLSEKLF
TRBJ1-2 | TRBV5-8 | ASSLTGANYGYT
TRBJ2-1 | TRBV3-1/TRBV3-2 | ASSPGGNEQF